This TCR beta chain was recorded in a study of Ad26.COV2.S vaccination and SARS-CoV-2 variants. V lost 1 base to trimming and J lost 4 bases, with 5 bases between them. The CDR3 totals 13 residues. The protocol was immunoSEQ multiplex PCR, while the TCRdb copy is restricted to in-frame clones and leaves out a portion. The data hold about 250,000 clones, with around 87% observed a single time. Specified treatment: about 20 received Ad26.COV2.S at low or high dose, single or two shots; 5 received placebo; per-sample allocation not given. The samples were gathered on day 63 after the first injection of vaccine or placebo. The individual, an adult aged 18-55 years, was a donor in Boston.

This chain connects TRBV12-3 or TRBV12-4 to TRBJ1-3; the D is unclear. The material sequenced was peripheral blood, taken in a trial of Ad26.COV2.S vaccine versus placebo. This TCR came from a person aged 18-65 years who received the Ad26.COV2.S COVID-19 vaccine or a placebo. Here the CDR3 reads CASSLGVGNTIYF. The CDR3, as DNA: TGTGCCAGCAGTTTAGGGGTGGGAAACACCATATATTTT.